This is a list of T cell receptor beta chains from one sample in a study of shared clonotypes between healthy human individuals. Sequencing was performed with immunoSEQ multiplex PCR; in TCRdb, only in-frame clones are kept and a portion is missing. In the table there are 600,000 to 750,000 clones, 55% to 75% of which are singletons. Sequencing input: memory CD4+ T cells sorted from blood. All receptors derive from a woman aged 25-40 years in good health. Both conserved end residues are part of each CDR3. The order of the fields is clone size, J gene, D gene, V gene, CDR3 protein, CDR3 DNA. A D gene is named only where the DNA matches it firmly. For some rows the clone size is stated as once, few or many, or as a class when expanded; others skip it.

clone_size: once
j_call: TRBJ1-3
d_call: NA
v_call: TRBV2
cdr3_aa: CASSENAWRRVGISGNTIYF
cdr3_nt: TGTGCCAGCAGTGAAAACGCGTGGCGGAGGGTGGGCATCTCTGGAAACACCATATATTTT

clone_size: NA
j_call: TRBJ2-3
d_call: TRBD2
v_call: TRBV7-6
cdr3_aa: CASSLATSGVRTDTQYF
cdr3_nt: TGTGCCAGCAGCTTAGCCACTAGCGGAGTTCGCACAGATACGCAGTATTTT

clone_size: NA
j_call: TRBJ2-7
d_call: NA
v_call: TRBV10-3
cdr3_aa: CAISDNSYEQYF
cdr3_nt: TGTGCCATCAGTGATAACAGCTACGAGCAGTACTTC

clone_size: NA
j_call: TRBJ2-7
d_call: NA
v_call: TRBV2
cdr3_aa: CASKPQPYEQYF
cdr3_nt: TGTGCCAGCAAACCGCAACCCTACGAGCAGTACTTC

clone_size: few
j_call: TRBJ1-3
d_call: NA
v_call: TRBV4-2
cdr3_aa: CASSQSQATGNTIYF
cdr3_nt: TGTGCCAGCAGCCAGTCACAGGCAACTGGAAACACCATATATTTT

clone_size: NA
j_call: TRBJ2-3
d_call: NA
v_call: TRBV7-9
cdr3_aa: CASSLEGRNTDTQYF
cdr3_nt: TGTGCCAGCAGCTTAGAAGGCCGAAACACAGATACGCAGTATTTT

clone_size: NA
j_call: TRBJ2-2
d_call: NA
v_call: TRBV11-2
cdr3_aa: CASSPSVANTGELFF
cdr3_nt: TGTGCCAGCAGCCCAAGCGTTGCGAACACCGGGGAGCTGTTTTTT

clone_size: NA
j_call: TRBJ2-1
d_call: TRBD2
v_call: TRBV6-1
cdr3_aa: CASRGTSGSNEQFF
cdr3_nt: TGTGCCAGCAGGGGGACTAGCGGGAGCAATGAGCAGTTCTTC

clone_size: NA
j_call: TRBJ1-5
d_call: NA
v_call: TRBV10-1
cdr3_aa: CASSESGSQPQHF
cdr3_nt: TGCGCCAGCAGTGAGTCCGGCAGCCAGCCCCAGCATTTT

clone_size: NA
j_call: TRBJ1-3
d_call: NA
v_call: TRBV11-2
cdr3_aa: CASRRVSSGNTIYF
cdr3_nt: TGTGCCAGCAGGCGTGTATCCTCTGGAAACACCATATATTTT

clone_size: NA
j_call: TRBJ1-2
d_call: NA
v_call: TRBV27
cdr3_aa: CASSSGGSSANYGYTF
cdr3_nt: TGTGCCAGCAGTTCGGGAGGATCATCCGCTAACTATGGCTACACCTTC

clone_size: few
j_call: TRBJ1-2
d_call: TRBD1
v_call: TRBV29-1
cdr3_aa: CSVEDKWTGGYGYTF
cdr3_nt: TGCAGCGTTGAAGACAAGTGGACAGGGGGCTATGGCTACACCTTC

clone_size: NA
j_call: TRBJ2-2
d_call: TRBD2
v_call: TRBV4-1
cdr3_aa: CASSQGVTSGIANTGELFF
cdr3_nt: TGCGCCAGCAGCCAAGGGGTGACTAGCGGGATCGCGAACACCGGGGAGCTGTTTTTT

clone_size: many
j_call: TRBJ1-5
d_call: NA
v_call: TRBV5-1
cdr3_aa: CASSSGSEGQPQHF
cdr3_nt: TGCGCCAGCAGCTCCGGGTCCGAAGGCCAGCCCCAGCATTTT

clone_size: NA
j_call: TRBJ2-5
d_call: TRBD1
v_call: TRBV13
cdr3_aa: CASTRDRGQETQYF
cdr3_nt: TGTGCCAGCACTAGGGACAGGGGCCAAGAGACCCAGTACTTC

clone_size: NA
j_call: TRBJ1-1
d_call: TRBD1
v_call: TRBV28
cdr3_aa: CASSHRDRGHTEAFF
cdr3_nt: TGTGCCAGCAGTCATCGGGACAGGGGGCACACTGAAGCTTTCTTT

clone_size: NA
j_call: TRBJ1-2
d_call: NA
v_call: TRBV5-6
cdr3_aa: CASSPDKTNYGYTF
cdr3_nt: TGTGCCAGCAGCCCAGACAAAACTAACTATGGCTACACCTTC